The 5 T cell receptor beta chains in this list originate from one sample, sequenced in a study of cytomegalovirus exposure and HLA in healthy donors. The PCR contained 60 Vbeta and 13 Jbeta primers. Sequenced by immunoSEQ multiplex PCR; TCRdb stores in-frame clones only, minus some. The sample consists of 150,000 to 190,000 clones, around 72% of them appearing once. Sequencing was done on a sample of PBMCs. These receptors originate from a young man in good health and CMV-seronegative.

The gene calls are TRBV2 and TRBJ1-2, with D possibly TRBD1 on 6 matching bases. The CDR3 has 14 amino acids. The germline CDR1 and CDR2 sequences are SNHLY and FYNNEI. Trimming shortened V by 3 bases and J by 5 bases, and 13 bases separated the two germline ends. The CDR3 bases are TGTGCCAGCAGTGATAGGACAGCTACGTATGGCTACACCTTC. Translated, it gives CASSDRTATYGYTF.

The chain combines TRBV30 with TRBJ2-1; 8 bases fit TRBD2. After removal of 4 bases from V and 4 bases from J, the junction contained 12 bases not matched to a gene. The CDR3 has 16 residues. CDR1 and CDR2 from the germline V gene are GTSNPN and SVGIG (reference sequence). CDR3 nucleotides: TGTGCCTGGATTGTCAGCGGAAGCGGGGGATACAATGAGCAGTTCTTC. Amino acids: CAWIVSGSGGYNEQFF.

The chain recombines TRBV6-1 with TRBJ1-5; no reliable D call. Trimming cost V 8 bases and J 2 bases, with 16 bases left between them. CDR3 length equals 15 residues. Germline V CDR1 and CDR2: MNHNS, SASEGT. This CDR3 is CASAPVFLGNQPQHF. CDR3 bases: TGTGCCAGCGCCCCGGTGTTTTTGGGCAATCAGCCCCAGCATTTT.

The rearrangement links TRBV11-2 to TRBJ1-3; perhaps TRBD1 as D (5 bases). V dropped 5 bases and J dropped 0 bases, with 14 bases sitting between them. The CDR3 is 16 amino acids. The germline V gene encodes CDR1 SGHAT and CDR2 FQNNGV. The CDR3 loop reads CASSAQTVLSGNTIYF. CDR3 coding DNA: TGTGCCAGCAGCGCCCAGACAGTCCTCTCTGGAAACACCATATATTTT.

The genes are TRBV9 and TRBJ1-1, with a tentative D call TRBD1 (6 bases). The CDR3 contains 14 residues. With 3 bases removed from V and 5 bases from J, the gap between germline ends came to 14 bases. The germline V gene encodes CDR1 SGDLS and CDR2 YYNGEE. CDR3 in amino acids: CASSAGTRGTEAFF. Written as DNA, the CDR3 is TGTGCCAGCAGCGCCGGGACAAGGGGGACTGAAGCTTTCTTT.